The 24 T cell receptor beta chains in this list originate from one sample, sequenced in a study of beta chain features in type 1 diabetes. The antigens these receptors bind are not known. Expressed TCRB transcripts were sequenced because the isolated RNA had all been reverse transcribed beforehand. The protocol was immunoSEQ multiplex PCR, while the TCRdb copy is restricted to in-frame clones and leaves out a portion. The sample includes roughly 160,000 clones, approximately 7.9% seen only once; the top ten take approximately 0.5%. Study conclusions and caveats: The study found moderately but significantly shorter TCRB CDR3s in all four CD4+ subsets of Type 1 diabetes patients.

The specimen was central memory CD4+ T cells from blood. The receptor source for this set is a man between 18 and 29 years old with type 1 diabetes.

This clone was detected a few times. The rearrangement joins TRBV9 to TRBJ2-7, with 8 bases matching TRBD2. J gave up 3 bases and V 0 bases, and 2 bases lay outside the gene matches. Germline loops: CDR1 SGDLS, CDR2 YYNGEE. This CDR3 is 14 amino acids long. CDR3: CASSVAGGDYEQYF. The CDR3 nucleotides are TGTGCCAGCAGCGTAGCGGGGGGGGACTACGAGCAGTACTTC.

The chain is built from TRBV19 and TRBJ2-5, with 7 bases fitting TRBD2. Losses at the gene ends were 5 bases for V and 3 bases for J; bases not matched to a gene: 9. The CDR3 is made up of 15 amino acids. CDR1 LNHDA and CDR2 SQIVND come from the germline V gene (reference sequence). The CDR3: CASSYSGRKEETQYF. Written as DNA, the CDR3 is TGTGCCAGTAGTTACTCCGGGAGGAAGGAAGAGACCCAGTACTTC.

This clone has just a few counts. This chain uses TRBV18 with TRBJ2-5, with D tentatively TRBD1 (5 bases). The V and J ends lost 2 bases and 5 bases respectively, with 12 bases between them. The CDR3 is made up of 14 amino acids. Per germline, CDR1 KGHSH and CDR2 LQKENI. The CDR3 loop reads CASSPAQVDETQYF. The DNA of the CDR3 is TGTGCCAGCTCACCAGCACAGGTTGACGAGACCCAGTACTTC.

The J gene is TRBJ2-5, the V gene TRBV28; D perhaps matches TRBD1 (5 bases). From germline, CDR1 is MDHEN and CDR2 SYDVKM. CDR3 length: 13 residues. V was cut by 2 bases and J by 4 bases, with 8 bases left in between. Here the CDR3 reads CASSLQGPETQYF. CDR3 DNA sequence: TGTGCCAGCAGTTTACAGGGTCCAGAGACCCAGTACTTC. Filled out from reference TRBV28 and TRBJ2-5, the complete variable domain reads DVKVTQSSRYLVKRTGEKVFLECVQDMDHENMFWYRQDPGLGLRLIYFSYDVKMKEKGDIPEGYSVSREKKERFSLILESASTNQTSMYLCASSLQGPETQYFGPGTRLLVL.

Comments on this clone: This same CDR3 is encoded by further DNA sequences in the sample. The rearrangement links TRBV30 to TRBJ1-6; unclear D gene. V lost 0 bases to trimming and J lost 9 bases, with 12 bases between them. The CDR3 consists of 14 residues. The germline CDR1 and CDR2 sequences are GTSNPN and SVGIG (reference sequence). The CDR3 nucleotides are TGTGCCTGGAGTGTACTGACGGGGAGTTCACCCCTCCACTTT. The encoded protein is CAWSVLTGSSPLHF.

Concerning this clone itself: This sample also contains other DNA sequences that code for the same CDR3. This chain links TRBV20-1 with TRBJ2-7; 10 nucleotides align to TRBD1. Germline CDR1 reads DFQATT; CDR2 reads SNEGSKA (reference sequence). The CDR3 consists of 11 residues. J was trimmed by 3 bases and V by 7 bases; bases with no gene match: 0. The chain's CDR3 is CSGTGGYEQYF. CDR3 DNA sequence: TGCAGTGGGACAGGGGGCTACGAGCAGTACTTC.

The table lists this clone with a few counts. The chain recombines TRBV9 with TRBJ1-6, with D perhaps TRBD1 (5 bases). The V and J ends lost 1 base and 0 bases respectively, with 8 bases between them. The CDR3 has 16 amino acids. CDR1 is SGDLS and CDR2 is YYNGEE in the germline V gene. The CDR3 loop is CASSVSQVSYNSPLHF. The CDR3 DNA follows: TGTGCCAGCAGCGTATCACAGGTCTCCTATAATTCACCCCTCCACTTT.

This clone was observed at least ten times. This chain connects TRBV30 to TRBJ2-3; a possible D gene is TRBD2 (6 bases). The CDR3 consists of 14 residues. Germline-derived CDR1 and CDR2 are GTSNPN and SVGIG (reference sequence). Trimming took off 8 bases at V and 0 bases at J, with 15 bases between the two ends. This CDR3 reads CARKGLASTDTQYF. The CDR3 DNA reads as TGTGCCCGAAAGGGGCTAGCGAGCACAGATACGCAGTATTTT.

V usage is TRBV18 and J usage is TRBJ2-1, with a tentative D call TRBD1 (6 bases). From germline, CDR1 is KGHSH and CDR2 LQKENI. Trimming shortened V by 2 bases and J by 7 bases, and 15 bases separated the two germline ends. This CDR3 spans 15 amino acids. The CDR3 DNA sequence: TGTGCCAGCTCACCAGTGGGGGCCCCTGGGAATGAGCAGTTCTTC. Translated: CASSPVGAPGNEQFF.

This clone was seen a handful of times. V is TRBV5-1 and J is TRBJ2-1; D might be TRBD2 (6 bases). Trimming removed 3 bases at V and 7 bases at J, with 26 bases between. The CDR3 sequence is 18 residues long. Germline V gives CDR1 SGHRS, CDR2 YFSETQ. The CDR3: CASSSQRVQAGLKNEQFF. Written as DNA, the CDR3 is TGCGCCAGCAGCTCCCAACGGGTTCAGGCGGGATTAAAGAATGAGCAGTTCTTC.

V is TRBV11-2 and J is TRBJ2-1; no definite D call. The CDR3 extends over 12 amino acids. Germline V gene sequence: CDR1 SGHAT, CDR2 FQNNGV. The V gene lost 5 bases and the J gene lost 7 bases, with 9 bases spanning the gap. CDR3 DNA: TGTGCCAGCAGCCGGAGCAGAAATGAGCAGTTCTTC. The encoded protein is CASSRSRNEQFF.

V is TRBV29-1 and J is TRBJ2-3; D is perhaps TRBD2 (6 bases). This CDR3 is built from 13 residues. Trimming removed 5 bases from V and 3 bases from J, with 12 bases in between. Germline-derived CDR1 and CDR2 are SQVTM and ANQGSEA. CDR3 amino acids: CSVMQGGTDTQYF. In nucleotides, the CDR3 is TGCAGCGTTATGCAGGGAGGTACAGATACGCAGTATTTT.

The CDR3 coding sequence is TGTGCCTGGAGTGTAAGTTGGTCTCGGGAGACCCAGTACTTC. Protein: CAWSVSWSRETQYF. V gene TRBV30 combines with J gene TRBJ2-5; D gene uncertain. V was cut by 0 bases and J by 5 bases, with 13 bases left in between. Germline values: CDR1 GTSNPN, CDR2 SVGIG (reference sequence). This CDR3 has 14 amino acids.

V is TRBV6-5 and J is TRBJ2-3; 7 nucleotides match TRBD1. The germline V gene has CDR1 MNHEY and CDR2 SVGAGI. The CDR3 contains 14 residues. Trimming at V came to 10 bases and at J to 2 bases, leaving 9 bases not matched to a gene. The CDR3 loop reads CATRTGLSTDTQYF. CDR3 in DNA: TGTGCCACGCGGACAGGCCTCTCCACAGATACGCAGTATTTT.

The rearrangement joins TRBV7-2 to TRBJ1-4; D unresolved. The CDR3 runs to 15 residues. CDR1 and CDR2 from the germline V gene are SGHTA and FQGNSA. The germline V and J ends were trimmed by 6 bases and 2 bases, with 13 bases remaining between them. The CDR3 spells CASSQSFSTNEKLFF. The CDR3, as DNA: TGTGCCAGCAGTCAATCGTTCAGTACTAATGAAAAACTGTTTTTT.

This clone was recorded a few times. The chain joins TRBV14 to TRBJ1-5; D not certain. V lost 4 bases to trimming and J lost 7 bases, with 11 bases between them. The CDR3 runs 13 residues. Germline values: CDR1 SGHDN, CDR2 FVKESK. In nucleotides, the CDR3 is TGTGCCAGCAGCCCGGCGGGAGGACAGCCCCAGCATTTT. The encoded protein is CASSPAGGQPQHF.

This clone was detected only a few times. The V gene is TRBV7-9, the J gene TRBJ1-4; TRBD1 agrees at 7 bases. The CDR3 totals 14 residues. With 4 bases clipped from V and 5 bases from J, the junction kept 4 bases outside the gene matches. Germline CDR1 reads SEHNR; CDR2 reads FQNEAQ (reference sequence). CDR3 protein: CASSSGQHNEKLFF. CDR3 DNA sequence: TGTGCCAGCAGCTCGGGACAGCACAATGAAAAACTGTTTTTT.

In this sample, this clone turned up a few times. The chain couples TRBV6-6 to TRBJ2-3; D possibly corresponds to TRBD2 (5 bases). The CDR3 length is 13 residues. The germline gives CDR1 MNHNY, CDR2 SVGAGI (reference sequence). V lost 6 bases, J lost 6 bases, and 13 bases lay in between. CDR3 amino acids: CASSRTLTDTQYF. The CDR3 DNA reads TGTGCCAGCAGCCGGACTCTCACCGATACGCAGTATTTT.

This clone was seen a few times. The gene calls are TRBV6-5 and TRBJ1-2; 7 nucleotides match TRBD1. Losses at the gene ends were 6 bases for V and 4 bases for J; bases not matched to a gene: 8. The CDR3 is 14 residues long. Germline values: CDR1 MNHEY, CDR2 SVGAGI. CDR3 sequence: CASRARQGPYGYTF. CDR3 nucleotides: TGTGCCAGCAGGGCACGACAGGGTCCCTATGGCTACACCTTC.

This sequence joins TRBV2 and TRBJ2-1, with 10 bases aligning to TRBD2. Trimming at V came to 10 bases and at J to 4 bases, leaving 16 bases not matched to a gene. The length of the CDR3 is 17 residues. CDR1 and CDR2 from the germline V gene are SNHLY and FYNNEI. In DNA form, the CDR3 reads TGTGCCAACCCACCGAGCGGGGGGGTACAAAGGTACAATGAGCAGTTCTTC. It encodes CANPPSGGVQRYNEQFF.

This sequence joins TRBV5-1 and TRBJ1-6; 7 nucleotides match TRBD1. The CDR3 has 15 amino acids. V lost 0 bases to trimming and J lost 12 bases; unmatched junction nucleotides: 9. CDR1 SGHRS and CDR2 YFSETQ come from the germline V gene. The CDR3 region is CASSLDYLQGKPLHF. The CDR3 bases are TGCGCCAGCAGCTTGGATTACTTACAGGGGAAACCCCTCCACTTT.

In its sample, this clone was seen a few times. The V call is TRBV10-2, the J call TRBJ1-5; D is unclear. V was trimmed by 7 bases and J by 2 bases, leaving 9 bases between them. From germline, CDR1 is WSHSY and CDR2 SAAADI. CDR3 size: 13 residues. The CDR3 spells CASKEEGNQPQHF. In DNA, the CDR3 is TGCGCCAGCAAAGAAGAGGGCAATCAGCCCCAGCATTTT.

This sequence joins TRBV25-1 and TRBJ1-6; 11 bases fit TRBD1. V trimming: 4 bases; J trimming: 10 bases; junction bases outside the gene matches: 12. Germline CDR1 is MGHDK and CDR2 is SYGVNS. The CDR3 is made up of 17 amino acids. The CDR3 is CASSAHSGTGGRSPLHF. CDR3 nucleotide sequence: TGTGCCAGCAGTGCCCATTCCGGGACAGGGGGACGGTCACCCCTCCACTTT.

V and J are TRBV7-9 and TRBJ2-5; 12 positions match TRBD1. Germline V CDR1 and CDR2: SEHNR, FQNEAQ (reference sequence). This CDR3 is 17 amino acids long. V shed 4 bases, J shed 5 bases, and the junction held 11 bases outside the gene matches. CDR3 sequence: CASSWSLGQGAWETQYF. CDR3 nucleotide sequence: TGTGCCAGCAGCTGGTCCTTGGGACAGGGGGCGTGGGAGACCCAGTACTTC.